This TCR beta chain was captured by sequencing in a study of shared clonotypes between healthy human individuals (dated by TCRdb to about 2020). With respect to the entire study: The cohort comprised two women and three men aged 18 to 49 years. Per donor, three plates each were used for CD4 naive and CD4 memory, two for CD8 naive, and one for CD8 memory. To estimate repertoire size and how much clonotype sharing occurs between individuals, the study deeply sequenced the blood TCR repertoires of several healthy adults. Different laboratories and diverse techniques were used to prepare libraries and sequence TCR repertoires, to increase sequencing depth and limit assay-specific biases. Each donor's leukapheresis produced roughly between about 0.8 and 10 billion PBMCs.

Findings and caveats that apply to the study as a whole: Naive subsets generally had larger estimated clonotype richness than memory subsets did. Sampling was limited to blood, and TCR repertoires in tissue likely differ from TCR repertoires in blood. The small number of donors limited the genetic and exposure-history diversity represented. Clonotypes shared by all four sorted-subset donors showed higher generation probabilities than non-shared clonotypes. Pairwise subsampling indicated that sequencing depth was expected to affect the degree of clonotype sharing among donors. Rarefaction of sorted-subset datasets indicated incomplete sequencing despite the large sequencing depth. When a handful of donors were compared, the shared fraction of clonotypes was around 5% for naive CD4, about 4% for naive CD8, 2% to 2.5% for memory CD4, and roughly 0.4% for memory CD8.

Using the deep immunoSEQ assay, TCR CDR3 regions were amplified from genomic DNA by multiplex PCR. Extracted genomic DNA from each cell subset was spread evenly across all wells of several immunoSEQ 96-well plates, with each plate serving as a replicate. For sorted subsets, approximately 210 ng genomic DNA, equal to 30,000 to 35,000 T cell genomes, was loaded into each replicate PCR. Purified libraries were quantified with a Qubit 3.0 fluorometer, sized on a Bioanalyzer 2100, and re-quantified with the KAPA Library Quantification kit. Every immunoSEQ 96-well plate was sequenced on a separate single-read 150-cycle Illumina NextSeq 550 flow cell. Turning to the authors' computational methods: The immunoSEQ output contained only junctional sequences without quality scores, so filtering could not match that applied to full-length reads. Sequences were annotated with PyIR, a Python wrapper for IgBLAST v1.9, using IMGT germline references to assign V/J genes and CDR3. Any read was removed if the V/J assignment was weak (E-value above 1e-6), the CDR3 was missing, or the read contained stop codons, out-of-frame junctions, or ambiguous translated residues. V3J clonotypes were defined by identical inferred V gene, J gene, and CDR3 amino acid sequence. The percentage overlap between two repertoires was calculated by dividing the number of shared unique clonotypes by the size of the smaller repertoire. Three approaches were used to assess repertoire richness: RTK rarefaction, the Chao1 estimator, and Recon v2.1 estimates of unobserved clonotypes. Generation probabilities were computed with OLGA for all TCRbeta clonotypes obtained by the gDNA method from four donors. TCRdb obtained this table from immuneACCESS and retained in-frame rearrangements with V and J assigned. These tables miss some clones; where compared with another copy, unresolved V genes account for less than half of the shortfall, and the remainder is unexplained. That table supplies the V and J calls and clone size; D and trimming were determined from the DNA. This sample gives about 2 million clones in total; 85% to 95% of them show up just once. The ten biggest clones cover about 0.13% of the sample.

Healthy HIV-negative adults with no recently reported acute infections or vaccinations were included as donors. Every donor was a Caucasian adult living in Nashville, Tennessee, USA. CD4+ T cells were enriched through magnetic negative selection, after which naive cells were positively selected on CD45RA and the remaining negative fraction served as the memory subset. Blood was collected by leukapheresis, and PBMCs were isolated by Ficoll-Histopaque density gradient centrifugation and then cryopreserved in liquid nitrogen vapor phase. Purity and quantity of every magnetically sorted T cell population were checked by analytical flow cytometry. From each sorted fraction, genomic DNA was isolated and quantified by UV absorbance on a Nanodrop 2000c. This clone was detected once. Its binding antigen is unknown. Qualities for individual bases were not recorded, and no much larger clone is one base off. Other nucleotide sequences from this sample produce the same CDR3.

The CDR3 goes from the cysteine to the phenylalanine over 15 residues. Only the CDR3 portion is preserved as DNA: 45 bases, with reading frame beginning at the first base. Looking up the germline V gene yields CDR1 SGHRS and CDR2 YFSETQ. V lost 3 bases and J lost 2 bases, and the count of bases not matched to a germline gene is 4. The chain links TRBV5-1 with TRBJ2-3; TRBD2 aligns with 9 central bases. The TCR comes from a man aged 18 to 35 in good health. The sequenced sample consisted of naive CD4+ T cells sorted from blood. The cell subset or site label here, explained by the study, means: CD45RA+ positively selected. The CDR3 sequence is CASSSLAGDTDTQYF. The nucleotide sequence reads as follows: TGCGCCAGCAGCTCCTTAGCGGGGGACACAGATACGCAGTATTTT. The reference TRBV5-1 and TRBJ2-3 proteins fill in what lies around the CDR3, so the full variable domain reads KAGVTQTPRYLIKTRGQQVTLSCSPISGHRSVSWYQQTPGQGLQFLFEYFSETQRNKGNFPGRFSGRQFSNSRSEMNVSTLELGDSALYLCASSSLAGDTDTQYFGPGTRLTVL.